One sample yielded the 17 T cell receptor beta chains listed below, sequenced in a study of T cells after yellow fever vaccination. MiXCR, run by TCRdb on the 5' RACE reads, gives a single entry per CDR3 protein. The table shows 450,000 to 550,000 distinct CDR3 sequences, with 21% occurring only once. Sequenced material: PBMCs, taken roughly 23 days after the first yellow fever vaccination. Receptors originate from a man in his late teens or twenties who received the YFV17D yellow fever vaccine.

This clonotype was seen a handful of times. The chain employs TRBV12-5 and TRBJ2-5; no clear D gene. Germline V gene lookup returns CDR1 LGHNT and CDR2 FRNRAP. The CDR3 consists of 12 residues. V was trimmed by 6 bases and J by 4 bases, leaving 9 bases between them. As DNA, the CDR3 is TGTGCTAGTGGGACTCGAGGAGAGACCCAGTACTTC. Its translation: CASGTRGETQYF. The whole variable domain, filled in from reference TRBV12-5 and TRBJ2-5, reads DARVTQTPRHKVTEMGQEVTMRCQPILGHNTVFWYRQTMMQGLELLAYFRNRAPLDDSGMPKDRFSAEMPDATLATLKIQPSEPRDSAVYFCASGTRGETQYFGPGTRLLVL.

Notes on this clonotype: Relative to the germline gene, one junction end is altered; a read error may explain this. The chain uses TRBV11-1 and TRBJ2-2; 10 positions match TRBD1. CDR1 and CDR2 (germline): SGHAT, FQDESV (reference sequence). The CDR3 loop spans 15 amino acids. CDR3 DNA sequence: TGTACCAGCAGCGTATCCGGGACAGGGGACGGGGAGCTGTTTTTT. The encoded protein is CTSSVSGTGDGELFF.

This chain joins TRBV20-1 and TRBJ2-2; D assignment may be TRBD1 or TRBD2 (6 bases each). The V gene's germline CDR1 is DFQATT and CDR2 SNEGSKA (reference sequence). Trimming stripped 5 bases from V and 5 bases from J, with 27 bases between. There are 18 residues in the CDR3. The CDR3 DNA reads TGCAGTGCTCCAACTATTGACTCTAGACGGGGGCAAACCGGGGAGCTGTTTTTT. Translated: CSAPTIDSRRGQTGELFF.

This clonotype was counted only a few times. The chain recombines TRBV6-2 or TRBV6-3 with TRBJ2-1; a weak D match, TRBD1 (6 bases). The CDR3 totals 15 residues. V was trimmed by 2 bases and J by 12 bases, leaving 20 bases between them. Germline assignment: CDR1 MNHEY and CDR2 SVGEGT. CDR3: CASSYLTGTVSRQFF. CDR3 nucleotide sequence: TGTGCCAGCAGTTACCTGACAGGAACTGTCTCGCGGCAGTTCTTC.

This clonotype was observed a few times. This sequence joins TRBV5-1 and TRBJ1-3; no definite D call. CDR1 is SGHRS and CDR2 is YFSETQ in the germline V gene. V lost 0 bases to trimming and J lost 0 bases, with 10 bases between them. CDR3 size: 16 residues. DNA of the CDR3: TGCGCCAGCAGCTTGGAAGCCCACAGCTCTGGAAACACCATATATTTT. Protein: CASSLEAHSSGNTIYF.

The chain couples TRBV5-1 to TRBJ1-5; D is possibly TRBD1 (5 bases). In germline, CDR1 is SGHRS, CDR2 YFSETQ. The CDR3 runs 15 residues. The V end was cut by 0 bases, the J end by 6 bases, with 13 bases between. This CDR3 is CASSLDGQGGQPQHF. CDR3 DNA sequence: TGCGCCAGCAGCTTGGATGGGCAGGGAGGTCAGCCCCAGCATTTT.

This chain links TRBV12-3 or TRBV12-4 with TRBJ2-1; 7 nucleotides agree with TRBD1. Trimming cost V 6 bases and J 2 bases; bases outside gene matches: 7. There are 15 residues in the CDR3. CDR3 sequence reads: CASRRDREPYNEQFF. The CDR3 nucleotides read TGTGCCAGCAGGCGAGACAGGGAACCCTACAATGAGCAGTTCTTC.

J is TRBJ2-2 and V is TRBV7-6; D remains ambiguous. CDR1 SGHVS and CDR2 FNYEAQ come from the germline V gene. This CDR3 comprises 15 residues. The V gene lost 1 base and the J gene lost 0 bases, with 6 bases spanning the gap. In nucleotides, the CDR3 is TGTGCCAGCAGCTTAGACCACTCGAACACCGGGGAGCTGTTTTTT. This translates into CASSLDHSNTGELFF. Complete variable domain (other parts from reference TRBV7-6 and TRBJ2-2): GAGVSQSPRYKVTKRGQDVALRCDPISGHVSLYWYRQALGQGPEFLTYFNYEAQQDKSGLPNDRFSAERPEGSISTLTIQRTEQRDSAMYRCASSLDHSNTGELFFGEGSRLTVL.

This chain links TRBV20-1 with TRBJ2-6, with D possibly being TRBD1 or TRBD2 (6 bases each). V was pared by 3 bases and J by 2 bases, with 14 bases between. CDR1 and CDR2 from the germline V gene are DFQATT and SNEGSKA (reference sequence). CDR3 length equals 16 residues. This CDR3 reads CSARINGGPGANVLTF. CDR3 nucleotides: TGCAGTGCTAGGATAAATGGGGGGCCTGGGGCCAACGTCCTGACTTTC.

The J gene is TRBJ1-4, the V gene TRBV7-9; possibly TRBD1 for D (6 bases). Germline V gene lookup returns CDR1 SEHNR and CDR2 FQNEAQ (reference sequence). CDR3 length: 16 residues. The V end was cut by 5 bases, the J end by 0 bases, with 13 bases between. The DNA of the CDR3 is TGTGCCAGCAGCATCGGACAGTCCGCAACTAATGAAAAACTGTTTTTT. Translated: CASSIGQSATNEKLFF.

This chain links TRBV5-6 with TRBJ2-3, with D perhaps matching TRBD1 (5 bases). Trimming took off 0 bases at V and 3 bases at J, with 14 bases between the two ends. This CDR3 comprises 16 residues. Germline V lookup: CDR1 SGHDT, CDR2 YYEEEE. The CDR3 sequence: CASSLERGHRTDTQYF. The CDR3 DNA is TGTGCCAGCAGCTTGGAAAGGGGCCATCGGACAGATACGCAGTATTTT.

The chain links TRBV18 to TRBJ2-5; D gene unclear. V was pared by 6 bases and J by 0 bases, with 5 bases between. The germline V gene has CDR1 KGHSH and CDR2 LQKENI. This CDR3 has 12 residues. CDR3 bases: TGTGCCAGCTCCCATTACCAAGAGACCCAGTACTTC. This encodes CASSHYQETQYF. Looking up the rest from reference TRBV18 and TRBJ2-5 gives the full variable domain: NAGVMQNPRHLVRRRGQEARLRCSPMKGHSHVYWYRQLPEEGLKFMVYLQKENIIDESGMPKERFSAEFPKEGPSILRIQQVVRGDSAAYFCASSHYQETQYFGPGTRLLVL.

The chain employs TRBV5-6 and TRBJ1-1; D not resolved. Trimming took off 0 bases at V and 5 bases at J, with 11 bases between the two ends. This CDR3 has 14 amino acids. The V gene's germline CDR1 is SGHDT and CDR2 YYEEEE. The CDR3 nucleotides are TGTGCCAGCAGCTTGGATAGGGAGTGGACTGAAGCTTTCTTT. It yields the protein CASSLDREWTEAFF.

At least ten counts were recorded for this clonotype. V and J are TRBV12-3 or TRBV12-4 and TRBJ2-1, with TRBD2 as a possible D gene (7 bases). This CDR3 region has 16 residues. Trimming stripped 5 bases from V and 0 bases from J, with 14 bases between. As DNA, the CDR3 is TGTGCCAGCAGTCCCGCGGGGGCTCGCTCCTACAATGAGCAGTTCTTC. It specifies CASSPAGARSYNEQFF.

In its sample, this clonotype was seen many times. The V call is TRBV5-1, the J call TRBJ2-5; 8 positions match TRBD1. The CDR3 is 14 residues long. Germline V gives CDR1 SGHRS, CDR2 YFSETQ. The J segment lost 4 bases and the V segment lost 2 bases, leaving 4 bases of the junction unmatched. Here the CDR3 DNA reads TGCGCCAGCAGCTTAAAACAGGGGGTAGAGACCCAGTACTTC. Translation: CASSLKQGVETQYF.

Written as DNA, the CDR3 is TGTGCCAGCAGCCTGAGGTTAGATAACACTGAAGCTTTCTTT. Protein: CASSLRLDNTEAFF. V usage is TRBV6-1 and J usage is TRBJ1-1; D remains unclear. The V end was cut by 6 bases, the J end by 2 bases, with 13 bases between. This CDR3 spans 14 amino acids. The germline V gene has CDR1 MNHNS and CDR2 SASEGT.

This chain uses TRBV6-1 with TRBJ2-2; 7 bases align to TRBD1. From germline, CDR1 is MNHNS and CDR2 SASEGT. The CDR3 contains 15 residues. The ends lost 2 bases at V and 4 bases at J; junction bases unmatched: 4. The CDR3 coding sequence is TGTGCCAGCAGTGAAATGAGGGGGCTCACCGGGGAGCTGTTTTTT. It translates to CASSEMRGLTGELFF.